This TCR beta chain was captured by sequencing in a study of T-cell reconstitution after alpha-beta-depleted transplantation in children. This clonotype was counted ten times or more. Unique molecular identifiers were built into the TCRbeta library. TCRdb reprocessed the PCR reads with MiXCR, giving one entry per CDR3 protein. The sample has around 300,000 distinct CDR3 sequences; around 10% are singletons. Germline CDR1 and CDR2: SQVTM and ANQGSEA. The CDR3 has 13 residues. V was clipped by 5 bases and J by 4 bases, with 12 bases between them. This specimen was peripheral blood, taken 180 days after TCRalphabeta/CD19-depleted stem cell transplant. This receptor was obtained from a male patient aged 2 to 9 who had a stem cell transplant for chronic granulomatous disease, so the T cells may come from the graft donor. The chain combines TRBV29-1 with TRBJ2-1; D not certain. The CDR3 reads CSVSDGNYNEQFF. Written as DNA, the CDR3 is TGCAGCGTTTCCGATGGGAATTACAATGAGCAGTTCTTC.